These 4 T cell receptor beta chains originate from one sample sequenced in a study of cytomegalovirus exposure and HLA in healthy donors. Researchers ran the PCR with 60 Vbeta and 13 Jbeta primers. Data came from immunoSEQ multiplex PCR; TCRdb stores just in-frame clones and leaves some out. This repertoire shows some 54,000 clones, around 82% found once; its top ten account for roughly 5.7%. The sample was PBMCs. The receptors here all came from a male donor in good health and CMV-seronegative.

V is TRBV5-6 and J is TRBJ2-3; 12 nucleotides agree with TRBD2. The CDR3 length is 17 residues. Trimming removed 5 bases from V and 4 bases from J; junction bases left unmatched: 11. CDR1 and CDR2 (germline): SGHDT, YYEEEE. CDR3 loop: CASRFGLAGGAADTQYF. The CDR3 nucleotides are TGTGCCAGCAGATTCGGTCTAGCGGGGGGGGCGGCAGATACGCAGTATTTT.

The CDR3 DNA is TGCGCCAGCAGCCGGGACAGGGCACAAGAGACCCAGTACTTC. Translating it yields CASSRDRAQETQYF. The J gene is TRBJ2-5, the V gene TRBV5-1, with 9 bases fitting TRBD1. Trimming at V came to 4 bases and at J to 2 bases, leaving 3 bases not matched to a gene. The CDR3 runs 14 residues. Germline CDR1 reads SGHRS; CDR2 reads YFSETQ.

For this clone: The same CDR3 arises from other DNA sequences in this sample as well. J is TRBJ2-5 and V is TRBV9, with 11 bases aligning to TRBD2. The CDR3 totals 15 residues. Germline V gene lookup returns CDR1 SGDLS and CDR2 YYNGEE. V gave up 6 bases and J gave up 7 bases; unmatched junction bases: 11. CDR3 DNA: TGTGCCAGCATGCTAGCGGGAGGCCGGGTGGGGACCCAGTACTTC. It codes for CASMLAGGRVGTQYF.

This rearrangement joins TRBV30 to TRBJ2-1; possibly TRBD1 for D (6 bases). The V end lost 1 base, the J end lost 5 bases, and 12 bases lay between the germline ends. Germline V gives CDR1 GTSNPN, CDR2 SVGIG (reference sequence). This CDR3 comprises 14 residues. The CDR3: CAWSALQGNNEQFF. In DNA form, the CDR3 reads TGTGCCTGGAGTGCCCTGCAGGGGAACAATGAGCAGTTCTTC.